Listed below are T cell receptor beta chains from one sample, sequenced in a study of technical replicates of blood from a handful of donors. This table comes from immunoSEQ multiplex PCR, and its TCRdb copy is limited to in-frame clones, with some not included. The table records 78,000 or so clones, approximately 90% of them present only once. Sequencing was carried out using T cells isolated from PBMCs. Every receptor here comes from a human donor in good health. CDR3s include the opening cysteine and the closing phenylalanine or tryptophan. A D gene is named only where the DNA matches it firmly. Size is stated for part of the rows, as once, few or many counts, or as a class when the clone is expanded.

CDR3 protein	CDR3 DNA	clone size	D gene	J gene	V gene
CASTGGNTEAFF	TGCGCCAGCACAGGGGGGAACACTGAAGCTTTCTTT	.	TRBD1	TRBJ1-1	TRBV5-1
CAITGLAGSPDGTGELFF	TGTGCCATCACCGGACTAGCGGGATCCCCTGACGGCACCGGGGAGCTGTTTTTT	.	TRBD2	TRBJ2-2	TRBV10-3
CASSQGLERGSYEQYF	TGTGCCAGCAGCCAAGGTCTAGAGCGGGGCTCCTACGAGCAGTACTTC	.	TRBD2	TRBJ2-7	TRBV4-2
CASSRDSSFTGELFF	TGCGCCAGCAGTCGGGACAGCAGTTTCACCGGGGAGCTGTTTTTT	.	TRBD1	TRBJ2-2	TRBV10-1
CASSMPGDRENYGYTF	TGTGCCAGCAGCATGCCAGGGGACAGAGAGAACTATGGCTACACCTTC	.	TRBD1	TRBJ1-2	TRBV2
CASSQIAGGGVEQYF	TGTGCCAGCAGCCAAATAGCGGGAGGAGGGGTCGAGCAGTACTTC	few	TRBD2	TRBJ2-7	TRBV14
CASSQDGVYGYTF	TGTGCCAGCAGCCAAGACGGGGTCTATGGCTACACCTTC	.	.	TRBJ1-2	TRBV4-2
CASSLKQGANTEAFF	TGTGCCAGCAGCCTTAAACAGGGGGCTAACACTGAAGCTTTCTTT	.	TRBD1	TRBJ1-1	TRBV6-1
CASRYTQGGDNEQFF	TGTGCCAGCAGGTACACCCAGGGGGGAGACAATGAGCAGTTCTTC	.	.	TRBJ2-1	TRBV6-5
CASSQEWGSDSYGYTF	TGTGCCAGCAGCCAAGAATGGGGCTCTGATAGTTATGGCTACACCTTC	few	.	TRBJ1-2	TRBV4-2
CASSQKGGYNEQFF	TGTGCCAGCAGCCAAAAAGGGGGATACAATGAGCAGTTCTTC	.	.	TRBJ2-1	TRBV4-2
CALGASGTREQFF	TGTGCCTTGGGGGCTAGCGGGACCCGGGAGCAGTTCTTC	once	TRBD2	TRBJ2-1	TRBV2
CASSQVDRGEAGGPYNEQFF	TGTGCCAGCAGCCAAGTCGACAGGGGGGAGGCGGGAGGCCCCTACAATGAGCAGTTCTTC	.	.	TRBJ2-1	TRBV4-2
CASSLKTGQSYGYTF	TGTGCCAGCAGCTTAAAAACGGGACAGTCCTATGGCTACACCTTC	few	TRBD1	TRBJ1-2	TRBV7-3
CASSSLVNQPQHF	TGTGCCAGCAGCTCCCTCGTGAATCAGCCCCAGCATTTT	few	.	TRBJ1-5	TRBV7-2
CASSLGTDTGELFF	TGTGCCAGCAGCTTGGGGACTGACACCGGGGAGCTGTTTTTT	.	.	TRBJ2-2	TRBV7-9
CASSHDSMNTEAFF	TGCGCCAGCAGCCACGACAGTATGAACACTGAAGCTTTCTTT	.	.	TRBJ1-1	TRBV4-3
CASSLNGGSGDEQFF	TGTGCCAGCAGCTTAAATGGAGGTTCAGGGGATGAGCAGTTCTTC	once	.	TRBJ2-1	TRBV11-3
CASSLNSASGAPDTQYF	TGTGCCAGCAGCTTAAACAGCGCAAGCGGGGCCCCAGATACGCAGTATTTT	.	TRBD2	TRBJ2-3	TRBV7-3
CASSEPGEYYNEQFF	TGTGCCAGCAGTGAACCGGGGGAATACTACAATGAGCAGTTCTTC	.	.	TRBJ2-1	TRBV6-1
CASGHRVDEQFF	TGTGCTAGTGGTCACAGGGTTGATGAGCAGTTCTTC	.	.	TRBJ2-1	TRBV12-5
CASRGHPLSSGNTIYF	TGTGCCAGCAGGGGACATCCTCTGAGCTCTGGAAACACCATATATTTT	.	.	TRBJ1-3	TRBV28
CASSQAARGGEQYF	TGCGCCAGCAGCCAAGCAGCAAGGGGAGGGGAGCAGTACTTC	.	TRBD2	TRBJ2-7	TRBV4-3
CASSPILRDMGTEAFF	TGTGCTAGCAGCCCGATTCTCCGGGACATGGGCACTGAAGCTTTCTTT	.	.	TRBJ1-1	TRBV7-7
CSVESGTEAFF	TGCAGCGTTGAGTCCGGCACTGAAGCTTTCTTT	few	.	TRBJ1-1	TRBV29-1
CASSQGLADNEQFF	TGCGCCAGCAGCCAGGGACTAGCGGACAATGAGCAGTTCTTC	.	TRBD2	TRBJ2-1	TRBV4-1
CASSPQETQETQYF	TGTGCCAGCTCACCGCAGGAAACTCAAGAGACCCAGTACTTC	.	.	TRBJ2-5	TRBV18
CASNRRDRGYEQYF	TGTGCCAGCAACCGCCGGGACAGGGGATACGAGCAGTACTTC	.	TRBD1	TRBJ2-7	TRBV7-9
CASSLPAGSTEAFF	TGTGCCAGCAGTTTACCTGCAGGCTCCACTGAAGCTTTCTTT	.	.	TRBJ1-1	TRBV28
CASSLSGVSTDTQYF	TGTGCCAGCAGTTTATCCGGGGTCAGCACAGATACGCAGTATTTT	.	.	TRBJ2-3	TRBV27
CASSLLADTGELFF	TGTGCCAGCAGCTTGCTAGCGGACACCGGGGAGCTGTTTTTT	once	TRBD2	TRBJ2-2	TRBV5-6
CASTLGGGAYNEQFF	TGTGCCAGCACCCTTGGAGGAGGGGCTTACAATGAGCAGTTCTTC	once	.	TRBJ2-1	TRBV11-2
CASRGGVMNTEAFF	TGTGCCAGCAGGGGGGGGGTCATGAACACTGAAGCTTTCTTT	.	.	TRBJ1-1	TRBV6-5
CASSQTMAVQNEKLFF	TGTGCCAGCTCGCAAACGATGGCCGTGCAGAATGAAAAACTGTTTTTT	.	.	TRBJ1-4	TRBV18
CASSRERDEQYF	TGCGCCAGCAGCAGAGAGCGGGACGAGCAGTACTTC	.	.	TRBJ2-7	TRBV5-1
CASSLSTGAARETQYF	TGTGCCAGCAGCTTATCAACAGGGGCGGCACGAGAGACCCAGTACTTC	once	TRBD1	TRBJ2-5	TRBV7-2
CASSGQGALGYGYTF	TGTGCCAGCAGTGGCCAGGGGGCCCTAGGCTATGGCTACACCTTC	.	TRBD1	TRBJ1-2	TRBV28
CASSHRSDSYEQYF	TGTGCCAGCAGCCACCGGTCGGACAGCTACGAGCAGTACTTC	.	.	TRBJ2-7	TRBV14
CASSQANNEQFF	TGTGCCAGCAGTCAAGCGAACAATGAGCAGTTCTTC	once	.	TRBJ2-1	TRBV6-5
CAWSVSLVVNEQFF	TGTGCCTGGAGTGTCTCGCTAGTCGTGAATGAGCAGTTCTTC	.	.	TRBJ2-1	TRBV30
CASSVAVGSGVGELFF	TGTGCCAGCAGCGTAGCTGTCGGGAGCGGGGTCGGGGAGCTGTTTTTT	.	TRBD2	TRBJ2-2	TRBV9
CASRGGYYGYTF	TGTGCCAGCAGAGGAGGATACTATGGCTACACCTTC	few	.	TRBJ1-2	TRBV28
CASSSDREIYEQYF	TGTGCCAGCAGTTCCGACAGAGAGATTTACGAGCAGTACTTC	.	.	TRBJ2-7	TRBV2
CASSVRASTGQETQYF	TGTGCCAGCAGCGTCCGGGCATCGACAGGGCAAGAGACCCAGTACTTC	.	TRBD1	TRBJ2-5	TRBV9
CATNSGRELIFYNEQFF	TGTGCCACTAATAGCGGGAGGGAACTCATCTTCTACAATGAGCAGTTCTTC	.	TRBD2	TRBJ2-1	TRBV27
CASSPVAGSYEQYF	TGCGCCAGCAGCCCTGTAGCGGGCTCCTACGAGCAGTACTTC	.	TRBD2	TRBJ2-7	TRBV4-1
CASSFNHNQETQYF	TGTGCCAGCAGTTTTAATCACAACCAAGAGACCCAGTACTTC	.	.	TRBJ2-5	TRBV28
CASTQLAGGTDTQYF	TGTGCCAGCACCCAACTCGCGGGAGGAACCGATACGCAGTATTTT	.	TRBD2	TRBJ2-3	TRBV2
CASSSPTGLHGYTF	TGTGCCAGCAGTTCCCCGACGGGTCTACATGGCTACACCTTC	.	.	TRBJ1-2	TRBV6-5
CASTDGYTQYF	TGCGCCAGCACAGATGGTTATACGCAGTATTTT	.	.	TRBJ2-3	TRBV5-1
CASSVVGRYNEQFF	TGTGCCAGCAGCGTGGTGGGGCGGTACAATGAGCAGTTCTTC	.	.	TRBJ2-1	TRBV7-8
CASTANDRGAKGGYTF	TGTGCCAGCACCGCCAACGACAGGGGCGCCAAAGGTGGCTACACCTTC	.	TRBD1	TRBJ1-2	TRBV27
CASSLPSSGSWFADTQYF	TGTGCCAGCAGCTTACCTTCTAGCGGGAGTTGGTTCGCAGATACGCAGTATTTT	.	TRBD2	TRBJ2-3	TRBV7-9
CASSWTGQEQFF	TGTGCCAGCAGCTGGACAGGGCAGGAGCAGTTCTTC	.	TRBD1	TRBJ2-1	TRBV7-9
CAIKPQGDVNTEAFF	TGTGCCATCAAACCACAGGGAGACGTGAACACTGAAGCTTTCTTT	.	.	TRBJ1-1	TRBV10-3
CAISAVWAAEQFF	TGTGCCATCAGTGCCGTGTGGGCCGCTGAGCAGTTCTTC	.	.	TRBJ2-1	TRBV10-3
CASSEGEVNTEAFF	TGTGCCAGCAGTGAAGGGGAGGTGAACACTGAAGCTTTCTTT	.	.	TRBJ1-1	TRBV2
CASSPPRYTYEQYF	TGTGCCAGCAGCCCCCCCCGCTATACCTACGAGCAGTACTTC	.	.	TRBJ2-7	TRBV11-1
CASSPTSGNTDTQYF	TGTGCCAGCAGCCCAACTAGCGGTAACACAGATACGCAGTATTTT	.	TRBD2	TRBJ2-3	TRBV7-3